The 22 T cell receptor beta chains presented below share a single source sample, sequenced in a study of OX40 agonist ivuxolimab in advanced cancers. The table came from immunoSEQ multiplex PCR; TCRdb's copy has only in-frame clones and leaves some out. This sample yields some 59,000 clones, of which roughly 90% are seen a single time; around 4.8% belongs to the top ten. The sample was CD4+ or CD8+ T cells sorted from blood, taken in a trial of the OX40 agonist ivuxolimab. The origin of the receptors is an adult with an advanced solid tumor such as melanoma, head and neck, liver or kidney cancer.

The chain has TRBV9 and TRBJ1-3; D uncertain. Trimming stripped 3 bases from V and 0 bases from J, with 4 bases between. The CDR3 consists of 13 residues. The germline CDR1 and CDR2 sequences are SGDLS and YYNGEE. CDR3 sequence (DNA): TGTGCCAGCAGCGCAGTCTCTGGAAACACCATATATTTT. It encodes CASSAVSGNTIYF.

V is TRBV5-4 and J is TRBJ2-7; D is perhaps TRBD2 (6 bases). The V end was cut by 4 bases, the J end by 5 bases, with 13 bases between. The length of the CDR3 is 13 residues. Germline CDR1 reads SGHNT; CDR2 reads YYREEE (reference sequence). This CDR3 is CASSPTGVDEQYF. The CDR3 DNA reads TGTGCCAGCAGCCCGACGGGGGTGGACGAGCAGTACTTC.

The chain combines TRBV7-9 with TRBJ1-3; D gene uncertain. V was shortened by 5 bases and J by 0 bases, with 11 bases between the two germline ends. CDR3 length: 15 amino acids. Per germline, CDR1 SEHNR and CDR2 FQNEAQ (reference sequence). CDR3 residues: CASSGTARSGNTIYF. CDR3 nucleotides: TGTGCCAGCAGCGGAACTGCCCGCTCTGGAAACACCATATATTTT.

In its sample, this clone was seen once. This chain links TRBV30 with TRBJ2-7; D remains unclear. The V end lost 0 bases, the J end lost 0 bases, and 12 bases lay between the germline ends. CDR3 length: 15 residues. Germline V gives CDR1 GTSNPN, CDR2 SVGIG (reference sequence). Written as DNA, the CDR3 is TGTGCCTGGAGTGTTTCCGGCAGCAGCTCCTACGAGCAGTACTTC. Translation gives CAWSVSGSSSYEQYF.

The chain combines TRBV6-4 with TRBJ1-1; D gene uncertain. Germline assignment: CDR1 MRHNA and CDR2 SNTAGT. The CDR3 is 13 residues long. V dropped 6 bases and J dropped 1 base, with 9 bases sitting between them. CDR3 DNA sequence: TGTGCCAGCAGGCAAGAGGGGAACACTGAAGCTTTCTTT. As protein: CASRQEGNTEAFF.

The rearrangement links TRBV6-1 to TRBJ2-5; no reliable D call. This CDR3 has 12 amino acids. Germline V lookup: CDR1 MNHNS, CDR2 SASEGT. Trimming cost V 9 bases and J 3 bases, with 11 bases left between them. CDR3 nucleotide sequence: TGTGCCAGACATACAGAAGAAGAGACCCAGTACTTC. It is translated as CARHTEEETQYF.

The V and J genes are TRBV30 and TRBJ2-5; maybe TRBD2 (6 bases). V lost 4 bases and J lost 5, with 17 bases in between. The length of the CDR3 is 14 residues. Germline CDR1 and CDR2: GTSNPN and SVGIG (reference sequence). CDR3 bases: TGTGCCTGGACCACAATCGGGAGCAGGGAGACCCAGTACTTC. This translates into CAWTTIGSRETQYF.

The CDR3, as DNA: TGTGCCAGCAGCCTTCTAGCGGTCCCCTACGAGCAGTACTTC. Translation gives CASSLLAVPYEQYF. This chain links TRBV6-5 with TRBJ2-7, with 7 bases matching TRBD2. With V trimmed by 6 bases and J by 2 bases, 7 bases remained unmatched. There are 14 residues in the CDR3. CDR1 MNHEY and CDR2 SVGAGI come from the germline V gene.

The chain is built from TRBV11-2 and TRBJ1-2; TRBD1 is a possible D gene (6 bases). This CDR3 has 17 residues. From germline, CDR1 is SGHAT and CDR2 FQNNGV. With 6 bases removed from V and 2 bases from J, the gap between germline ends came to 22 bases. The CDR3 sequence is CASSRLGTPSGNYGYTF. The CDR3 DNA sequence: TGTGCCAGCAGTCGACTCGGGACACCCTCCGGCAACTATGGCTACACCTTC.

V usage is TRBV6-6 and J usage is TRBJ1-2; 9 nucleotides line up with TRBD1. The ends lost 2 bases at V and 4 bases at J; junction bases unmatched: 5. The CDR3 contains 15 residues. The germline CDR1 and CDR2 sequences are MNHNY and SVGAGI (reference sequence). In DNA, the CDR3 is TGTGCCAGCAGTTACGAGGACAGGGGTAGCTATGGCTACACCTTC. Residues: CASSYEDRGSYGYTF.

This rearrangement joins TRBV7-9 to TRBJ1-6, with no clear D. Trimming pared 5 bases from V and 14 bases from J, leaving 16 bases between. This CDR3 is 13 amino acids long. CDR1 and CDR2 (germline): SEHNR, FQNEAQ (reference sequence). The CDR3 sequence: CASSPQSGRTLHF. DNA of the CDR3: TGTGCCAGCAGCCCCCAGTCGGGGAGAACCCTCCACTTT.

The chain has TRBV13 and TRBJ2-1; 10 bases fit TRBD1. Germline V gives CDR1 PRHDT, CDR2 FYEKMQ (reference sequence). J gave up 10 bases and V 4 bases, and 16 bases lay outside the gene matches. The CDR3 runs 17 residues. The CDR3 sequence: CASSYKFRDRGPLEQFF. As DNA, the CDR3 is TGTGCCAGCAGCTACAAATTCCGGGACAGGGGTCCGTTAGAGCAGTTCTTC.

The CDR3 nucleotides read TGTGCCACCAGCAGAGGGGGATTGTCAAATGAGCAGTTCTTC. As protein: CATSRGGLSNEQFF. The chain links TRBV15 to TRBJ2-1; no clear D gene. CDR1 is LNHNV and CDR2 is YYDKDF in the germline V gene (reference sequence). V dropped 1 base and J dropped 7 bases, with 11 bases sitting between them. This CDR3 contains 14 residues.

The chain couples TRBV29-1 to TRBJ2-7; tentatively, D is TRBD1 (5 bases). This CDR3 spans 12 amino acids. The germline V gene encodes CDR1 SQVTM and CDR2 ANQGSEA. Trimming stripped 4 bases from V and 2 bases from J, with 9 bases between. The CDR3 nucleotides are TGCAGCGTTGTCGACAGAACCTACGAGCAGTACTTC. It is translated as CSVVDRTYEQYF.

The chain has TRBV29-1 and TRBJ1-1; unclear D gene. This CDR3 is 13 amino acids long. Trimming cost V 3 bases and J 1 base, with 9 bases left between them. The V gene's germline CDR1 is SQVTM and CDR2 ANQGSEA. CDR3 residues: CSVDRPENTEAFF. In DNA, the CDR3 is TGCAGCGTTGATCGGCCGGAGAACACTGAAGCTTTCTTT. Full variable domain (rest looked up from reference TRBV29-1 and TRBJ1-1): SAVISQKPSRDICQRGTSLTIQCQVDSQVTMMFWYRQQPGQSLTLIATANQGSEATYESGFVIDKFPISRPNLTFSTLTVSNMSPEDSSIYLCSVDRPENTEAFFGQGTRLTVV.

A few counts support this clone. The chain employs TRBV28 and TRBJ1-2; D is uncertain. Germline V gene data show CDR1 as MDHEN and CDR2 as SYDVKM. V shed 7 bases and J shed 4 bases, with 16 bases lying between them. CDR3 size: 14 residues. The CDR3 protein is CASTLGDSVYGYTF. CDR3 sequence (DNA): TGTGCCAGCACCCTTGGAGACTCGGTCTATGGCTACACCTTC.

The rearrangement links TRBV6-5 to TRBJ2-7; a possible D gene is TRBD1 (5 bases). Germline CDR1 is MNHEY and CDR2 is SVGAGI. Trimming took off 1 base at V and 6 bases at J, with 13 bases between the two ends. There are 14 residues in the CDR3. The CDR3, as DNA: TGTGCCAGCAGTTACTTGACAGACGCCCTCGAGCAGTACTTC. Translated, it gives CASSYLTDALEQYF.

V is TRBV5-1 and J is TRBJ2-2, with D possibly TRBD1 on 6 matching bases. Germline V lookup: CDR1 SGHRS, CDR2 YFSETQ. The CDR3 has 14 amino acids. V lost 6 bases and J lost 3, with 12 bases in between. This chain's CDR3 is CASTLGHYTGELFF. DNA of the CDR3: TGCGCCAGCACCCTGGGACATTACACCGGGGAGCTGTTTTTT. The whole variable domain, filled in from reference TRBV5-1 and TRBJ2-2, reads KAGVTQTPRYLIKTRGQQVTLSCSPISGHRSVSWYQQTPGQGLQFLFEYFSETQRNKGNFPGRFSGRQFSNSRSEMNVSTLELGDSALYLCASTLGHYTGELFFGEGSRLTVL.

V and J are TRBV6-5 and TRBJ2-1; D is uncertain. The CDR3 covers 14 residues. Trimming pared 0 bases from V and 9 bases from J, leaving 12 bases between. Germline V gene sequence: CDR1 MNHEY, CDR2 SVGAGI. The CDR3 nucleotides read TGTGCCAGCAGTTACTCCAATGGAGAAGGTGAGCAGTTCTTC. As protein: CASSYSNGEGEQFF.

By sample fraction, this clone is medium-sized. DNA of the CDR3: TGTGCCAGCAGCTTGGCTAGCGCCCGAGACGAGCAGTACTTC. Its protein product is CASSLASARDEQYF. The rearrangement joins TRBV5-5 to TRBJ2-7, with TRBD2 as a possible D gene (6 bases). The CDR3 is 14 residues long. The germline V gene has CDR1 SGHKS and CDR2 YYEKEE (reference sequence). Between the trimmed V and J ends, which lost 0 bases and 5 bases, there was a span of 12 bases.

The rearrangement links TRBV11-2 to TRBJ1-4; D is unclear. Trimming took off 2 bases at V and 0 bases at J, with 13 bases between the two ends. The CDR3 spans 17 residues. The germline CDR1 and CDR2 sequences are SGHAT and FQNNGV. The CDR3 bases are TGTGCCAGCAGCTTATGGCCAGCGGACTCAACTAATGAAAAACTGTTTTTT. Protein product: CASSLWPADSTNEKLFF.

The rearrangement links TRBV6-6 to TRBJ2-5; 8 bases match TRBD2. V trimming: 4 bases; J trimming: 6 bases; junction bases outside the gene matches: 4. CDR1 is MNHNY and CDR2 is SVGAGI in the germline V gene (reference sequence). This CDR3 is 13 amino acids long. In DNA form, the CDR3 reads TGTGCCAGCAGTTCGGGGGGGCAAAAGACCCAGTACTTC. Protein: CASSSGGQKTQYF.